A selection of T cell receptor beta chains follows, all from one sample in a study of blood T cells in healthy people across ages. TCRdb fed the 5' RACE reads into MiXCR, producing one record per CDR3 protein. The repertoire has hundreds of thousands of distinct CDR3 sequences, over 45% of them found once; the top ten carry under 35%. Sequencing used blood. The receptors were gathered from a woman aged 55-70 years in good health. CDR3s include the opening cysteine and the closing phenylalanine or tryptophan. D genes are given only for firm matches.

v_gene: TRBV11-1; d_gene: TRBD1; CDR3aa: CASSFFGTARDTQYF
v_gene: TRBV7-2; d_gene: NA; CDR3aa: CASSLVTAPEQYF
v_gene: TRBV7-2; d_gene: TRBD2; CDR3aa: CASSFSGSLPYEQYF
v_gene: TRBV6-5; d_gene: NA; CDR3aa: CASSAYGLSYEQYF
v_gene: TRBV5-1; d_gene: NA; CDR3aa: CASSPEGSGSQETQYF
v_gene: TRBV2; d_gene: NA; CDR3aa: CASSEQGNTEAFF
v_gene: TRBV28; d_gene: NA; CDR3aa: CASSYNGSPTF
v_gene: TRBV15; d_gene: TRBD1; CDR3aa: CATSTLFGGTGLYEQYF
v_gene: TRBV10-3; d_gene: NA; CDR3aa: CAISESPGRFHEQYF
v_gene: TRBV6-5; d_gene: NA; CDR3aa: CASSYWGQKNTEAFF
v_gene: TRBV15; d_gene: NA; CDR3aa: CATSRDGEETQYF
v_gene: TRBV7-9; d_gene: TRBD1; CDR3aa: CAAGRGTGSSPLHF
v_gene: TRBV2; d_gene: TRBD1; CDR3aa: CASRSQSGGMVNTEAFF
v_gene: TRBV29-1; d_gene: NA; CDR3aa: CSVRSNTEAFF
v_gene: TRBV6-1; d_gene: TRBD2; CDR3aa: CASSEGRLAGVGRKTQYF
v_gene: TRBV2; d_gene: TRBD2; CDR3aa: CASSGRGRVTQYF
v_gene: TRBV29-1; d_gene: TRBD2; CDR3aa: CSVFGVAGAGSYEQYF
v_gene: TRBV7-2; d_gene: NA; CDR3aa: CASSLLAGERYEQYF
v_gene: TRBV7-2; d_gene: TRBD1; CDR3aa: CASSGTGFPISYNEQFF